The 8 T cell receptor beta chains in this list originate from one sample, sequenced in a study of T cells in Graves' hyperthyroidism and ophthalmopathy. The CDR3 regions of TCR beta were amplified from RNA transcripts. TCR CDR3 underwent first-round RT-PCR with the HTBI primer set. TCRdb analysed the multiplex PCR reads with MiXCR anew, one entry per CDR3 protein. This table has hundreds of thousands of distinct CDR3 sequences, over 15% appearing once. Material: blood. These receptors all come from a woman in her fifties or sixties with Graves' hyperthyroidism that later progressed to Graves' ophthalmopathy.

The chain links TRBV19 to TRBJ2-1; D unclear. V was trimmed by 3 bases and J by 7 bases, leaving 7 bases between them. Germline loops: CDR1 LNHDA, CDR2 SQIVND (reference sequence). The CDR3 is 12 residues long. The chain's CDR3 is CASSIVWNEQFF. The CDR3 DNA follows: TGTGCCAGTAGTATTGTATGGAATGAGCAGTTCTTC.

The V and J genes are TRBV18 and TRBJ2-7, with 7 bases aligning to TRBD1. After removal of 5 bases from V and 1 base from J, the junction contained 8 bases not matched to a gene. The CDR3 covers 15 residues. Germline V gene sequence: CDR1 KGHSH, CDR2 LQKENI. CDR3 in amino acids: CASSNRGFDSYEQYF. Here the CDR3 DNA reads TGTGCCAGCTCAAACAGGGGCTTTGATTCCTACGAGCAGTACTTC.

The sample holds a few counts of this clonotype. The V and J genes are TRBV15 and TRBJ2-3, with TRBD1 matching over 8 bases. Germline CDR1 reads LNHNV; CDR2 reads YYDKDF (reference sequence). The CDR3 contains 14 residues. V shed 7 bases and J 0 bases; nucleotides not matched to a gene: 3. CDR3 sequence (DNA): TGTGCCACCACGAGGGACAGGAGCACAGATACGCAGTATTTT. Translated: CATTRDRSTDTQYF.

A few counts support this clonotype. A much larger clonotype is one base distant, so this may be a read error. CDR3 sequence reads: CAWGSATAEAFF. CDR3 in DNA: TGTGCCTGGGGCTCAGCGACAGCCGAAGCTTTCTTT. The chain combines TRBV30 with TRBJ1-1; D may be TRBD1 (5 bases). V was pared by 5 bases and J by 8 bases, with 15 bases between. CDR1 is GTSNPN and CDR2 is SVGIG in the germline V gene (reference sequence). CDR3 size: 12 residues.

There are a few counts of this clonotype. The chain uses TRBV3-1 and TRBJ2-1; D unclear. Trimming removed 1 base from V and 4 bases from J, with 11 bases in between. This CDR3 is 15 amino acids long. Germline values: CDR1 LGHDT, CDR2 YNNKEL (reference sequence). CDR3 in DNA: TGTGCCAGCAGCCAAGGGCGGAGCGAGTACAATGAGCAGTTCTTC. Translating gives CASSQGRSEYNEQFF.

This clonotype showed up just a few times. The J gene is TRBJ2-7, the V gene TRBV12-3 or TRBV12-4, with TRBD1 matching over 9 bases. This CDR3 has 14 residues. The V and J ends lost 3 bases and 5 bases, in that order; junction bases with no gene match: 5. The CDR3 reads CASSLGTGKDEQYF. The CDR3 DNA sequence: TGTGCCAGCAGTTTGGGGACAGGGAAGGACGAGCAGTACTTC.

The CDR3 reads CASSVDGNDEGFF. CDR3 DNA: TGTGCCAGCAGCGTAGACGGAAACGATGAGGGTTTCTTT. J is TRBJ1-1 and V is TRBV9, with D hard to call. The CDR3 has 13 residues. Per the germline V gene, CDR1 is SGDLS and CDR2 is YYNGEE. Trimming took off 0 bases at V and 13 bases at J, with 16 bases between the two ends.

This clonotype was picked up a small number of times. The chain has TRBV6-1 and TRBJ1-2, with 7 bases that match TRBD1. Per germline, CDR1 MNHNS and CDR2 SASEGT. This CDR3 has 14 amino acids. V dropped 6 bases and J dropped 2; count of bases not matched to a gene: 6. CDR3 bases: TGTGCCAGCAGCTCAGGGGGTGAAAACTATGGCTACACCTTC. The encoded protein is CASSSGGENYGYTF.